The T cell receptor beta chain described here comes from a study of Tregs in tolerant kidney transplant recipients. The CDR3 spans 13 residues. V was trimmed by 4 bases and J by 5 bases, leaving 14 bases between them. Germline CDR1 and CDR2: GTSNPN and SVGIG (reference sequence). A remark on this clone: The read halts 3 residues ahead of the CDR3 end, with the missing end drawn from the germline J gene.

Sequencing used immunoSEQ multiplex PCR; TCRdb keeps in-frame clones, though not all of them. The repertoire table contains roughly 5,300 clones. The nonmyeloablative bone marrow transplants came from related graft donors, with transient mixed chimerism. This chain connects TRBV30 to TRBJ1-2; TRBD1 is a possible D gene (6 bases). This clonotype was sampled from a human patient who received a combined kidney and bone marrow transplant. T cells may partly derive from the graft donor. The sequencing used CD4+ T cells from blood (PBMCs), collected roughly 15 months after the transplant. The CDR3 protein is CAWKRGGGYGYTF. The CDR3 bases that were read are TGTGCCTGGAAAAGGGGAGGGGGTTATGGC.